A single sample gave rise to the 17 T cell receptor beta chains below, sequenced in a study of identical twins. One entry per CDR3 protein, called by TCRdb with MiXCR from the 5' RACE reads. Among about 520,000 distinct CDR3 sequences, 22% were seen once, and the ten largest hold about 0.99%. These same data were also listed under a study on T cells expressing NK-cell markers.

Material for sequencing was CD4+ T cells sorted from blood. These receptors were taken from a woman under 30 in good health.

The chain links TRBV20-1 to TRBJ2-5, with D perhaps given as TRBD1 or TRBD2 (5 bases each). The CDR3 loop spans 13 amino acids. Between the trimmed V and J ends, which lost 5 bases and 2 bases, there was a span of 12 bases. Germline-derived CDR1 and CDR2 are DFQATT and SNEGSKA (reference sequence). CDR3 nucleotides: TGCAGTGCTCCCGGGGCCTCACAAGAGACCCAGTACTTC. This gives the protein CSAPGASQETQYF.

The gene calls are TRBV27 and TRBJ2-1; 7 bases align to TRBD2. After removal of 7 bases from V and 7 bases from J, the junction contained 10 bases not matched to a gene. The CDR3 runs to 14 residues. The germline gives CDR1 MNHEY, CDR2 SMNVEV (reference sequence). The CDR3 spells CASIGGSTYNEQFF. The CDR3 DNA reads as TGTGCCAGCATAGGCGGGAGTACTTATAATGAGCAGTTCTTC.

The chain combines TRBV3-1 with TRBJ1-2, with D possibly matching TRBD1 (6 bases). V was trimmed by 1 base and J by 12 bases, leaving 12 bases between them. The CDR3 runs 12 residues. CDR1 LGHDT and CDR2 YNNKEL come from the germline V gene (reference sequence). CDR3 in DNA: TGTGCCAGCAGCCAAGGGAACAGGGCCGACACCTTC. As protein: CASSQGNRADTF. The entire variable domain, with the rest obtained from reference TRBV3-1 and TRBJ1-2, is as follows: DTAVSQTPKYLVTQMGNDKSIKCEQNLGHDTMYWYKQDSKKFLKIMFSYNNKELIINETVPNRFSPKSPDKAHLNLHINSLELGDSAVYFCASSQGNRADTFGSGTRLTVV.

This clonotype was observed many times. V usage is TRBV6-1 and J usage is TRBJ2-1; 11 nucleotides agree with TRBD2. In germline, CDR1 is MNHNS, CDR2 SASEGT. This CDR3 is built from 16 residues. After removal of 5 bases from V and 1 base from J, the junction contained 4 bases not matched to a gene. Written as DNA, the CDR3 is TGTGCCAGCAGTACGACTAGCGGGGAATCCTACAATGAGCAGTTCTTC. Translation: CASSTTSGESYNEQFF.

This clonotype has a count of ten or more. The rearrangement uses TRBV20-1 and TRBJ2-7; D gene uncertain. V was cut by 6 bases and J by 7 bases, with 13 bases left in between. Germline V gene lookup returns CDR1 DFQATT and CDR2 SNEGSKA (reference sequence). The CDR3 runs to 11 residues. As DNA, the CDR3 is TGCAGTGCCCCCTTGTGGCGAGAGCAGTACTTC. Amino acid sequence: CSAPLWREQYF.

The chain employs TRBV19 and TRBJ2-1; possibly TRBD2 for D (8 bases). Germline V gene lookup returns CDR1 LNHDA and CDR2 SQIVND (reference sequence). This CDR3 is built from 14 residues. Trimming cost V 10 bases and J 0 bases, with 13 bases left between them. The CDR3 spells CATRGTSSYNEQFF. The CDR3 nucleotides are TGTGCCACCAGGGGGACTAGCTCCTACAATGAGCAGTTCTTC.

The J gene is TRBJ1-5, the V gene TRBV20-1; D is undetermined. Germline assignment: CDR1 DFQATT and CDR2 SNEGSKA (reference sequence). The CDR3 consists of 13 residues. V was trimmed by 3 bases and J by 0 bases, leaving 6 bases between them. The CDR3 loop reads CSARTFSNQPQHF. The CDR3 region has the DNA TGCAGTGCTAGGACATTTAGCAATCAGCCCCAGCATTTT.

The rearrangement uses TRBV4-2 and TRBJ2-1, with D perhaps matching TRBD2 (6 bases). The CDR3 loop spans 16 amino acids. CDR1 LGHNA and CDR2 YNFKEQ come from the germline V gene. V lost 1 base, J lost 7 bases, and 17 bases lay in between. The CDR3 region has the DNA TGTGCCAGCAGCCAAGGGGCTAGCGAGGGGAGAAATGAGCAGTTCTTC. This gives the protein CASSQGASEGRNEQFF.

This clonotype was seen a few times. J is TRBJ2-5 and V is TRBV9; D is unresolved. Germline values: CDR1 SGDLS, CDR2 YYNGEE. The CDR3 is 14 residues long. V was clipped by 0 bases and J by 2 bases, with 8 bases between them. The CDR3 spells CASSVGKIQETQYF. The CDR3 DNA follows: TGTGCCAGCAGCGTAGGAAAGATACAAGAGACCCAGTACTTC.

In its sample, this clonotype was seen many times. CDR3 sequence (DNA): TGTGCCAGCAGCTTAGCCCCAACGGTGGATCAGCCCCAGCATTTT. Its translation: CASSLAPTVDQPQHF. This chain uses TRBV7-6 with TRBJ1-5, with D unclear. Germline-derived CDR1 and CDR2 are SGHVS and FNYEAQ. The CDR3 covers 15 residues. Trimming took off 0 bases at V and 5 bases at J, with 11 bases between the two ends.

This clonotype was counted only a few times. The rearrangement links TRBV6-2 or TRBV6-3 to TRBJ2-7, with D tentatively TRBD1 (5 bases). V lost 7 bases and J 6 bases, leaving 13 bases between the germline ends. The V gene's germline CDR1 is MNHEY and CDR2 SVGEGT. The CDR3 loop spans 12 amino acids. As DNA, the CDR3 is TGTGCCAGCACCCATACAGGAGCCGAGCAGTACTTC. Amino acids: CASTHTGAEQYF.

The J gene is TRBJ1-1, the V gene TRBV12-3 or TRBV12-4, with D unclear. With 3 bases removed from V and 11 bases from J, the gap between germline ends came to 10 bases. This CDR3 region has 11 residues. The CDR3 region is CASSFGKQAFF. The CDR3 DNA reads as TGTGCCAGCAGTTTTGGGAAACAGGCTTTCTTT.

This clonotype was found many times. V and J are TRBV10-2 and TRBJ2-1; D is unclear. Trimming left V 6 bases short and J 5 bases short, with 5 bases between. This CDR3 has 11 residues. CDR1 and CDR2 (germline): WSHSY, SAAADI. The CDR3 loop is CASSLHNEQFF. The CDR3 DNA is TGCGCCAGCAGCCTACACAATGAGCAGTTCTTC.

This clonotype was seen only a few times. J is TRBJ2-7 and V is TRBV29-1; 12 nucleotides align to TRBD1. The CDR3 length is 14 residues. Losses at the gene ends were 5 bases for V and 6 bases for J; bases not matched to a gene: 8. Germline-derived CDR1 and CDR2 are SQVTM and ANQGSEA. CDR3 loop: CSVSAGTGGAEQYF. The CDR3 DNA reads TGCAGCGTTTCGGCCGGGACAGGGGGCGCCGAGCAGTACTTC.

V usage is TRBV5-1 and J usage is TRBJ2-4; 9 positions agree with TRBD2. J gave up 3 bases and V 1 base, and 26 bases lay outside the gene matches. Germline V gene sequence: CDR1 SGHRS, CDR2 YFSETQ. The CDR3 runs 23 residues. The CDR3 DNA sequence: TGCGCCAGCAGCTTGATGGGGATAGCGGGAGTTTATGGAGGGCCGGATGTCAAAAACATTCAGTACTTC. Residues: CASSLMGIAGVYGGPDVKNIQYF.

Only a few counts were recorded for this clonotype. Germline is not matched at one junction end, which may reflect a read error. The V and J genes are TRBV7-9 and TRBJ2-7; 8 bases align to TRBD1. Germline V lookup: CDR1 SEHNR, CDR2 FQNEAQ (reference sequence). The CDR3 loop spans 12 amino acids. The CDR3 region is CASSYLQTGVVF. DNA for the CDR3: TGTGCCAGCAGCTATCTACAGACAGGGGTGGTCTTC.

In this sample, this clonotype turned up many times. The J gene is TRBJ1-1, the V gene TRBV12-3 or TRBV12-4, with a possible D match to TRBD1 (5 bases). This CDR3 spans 15 amino acids. Trimming removed 3 bases at V and 0 bases at J, with 11 bases between. In DNA, the CDR3 is TGTGCCAGCAGTTTTCAGGGCTCGATGAACACTGAAGCTTTCTTT. It is translated as CASSFQGSMNTEAFF.